The sequence of this T cell receptor beta chain was determined in a study of blood T cell repertoires in COVID-19. Sequencing used immunoSEQ multiplex PCR; TCRdb keeps in-frame clones, though not all of them. Altogether fewer than 100,000 clones are present, more than 70% being singletons, with the ten largest covering 7% to 9%. The clonotype originates from a human donor with acute or convalescent COVID-19. The donor label of this sample is uncertain. Sequenced input: peripheral blood.

DNA for the CDR3: TGTGCCAGCAGTTTTGCAGGACGGGAAGAAGCTTTCTTT. Protein product: CASSFAGREEAFF. This chain uses TRBV12-3 or TRBV12-4 with TRBJ1-1; no definite D call. CDR3 length: 13 amino acids. V lost 3 bases to trimming and J lost 8 bases, with 13 bases between them.